The 26 T cell receptor beta chains listed next were all sequenced from one sample in a study of brain T cells in children with intractable seizures. Only in-frame clones appear in the TCRdb table, and some are missing; sequencing was by immunoSEQ multiplex PCR. The sample includes 340,000 or so clones, over 85% of them seen just once. Time point indicated: blood from clinic visit 5 months post-surgery; TSC patient then seizure free. This sample comprised peripheral blood, obtained 4 to 5 months after surgery. These receptors were obtained from a boy less than two years old with tuberous sclerosis and intractable seizures.

This clone has just a few counts. The rearrangement links TRBV5-1 to TRBJ2-3; D not resolved. V was shortened by 0 bases and J by 0 bases, with 2 bases between the two germline ends. This CDR3 spans 13 amino acids. Germline CDR1 and CDR2: SGHRS and YFSETQ. CDR3 in amino acids: CASSLASTDTQYF. The CDR3 DNA sequence: TGCGCCAGCAGCTTGGCTAGCACAGATACGCAGTATTTT.

CDR3 sequence (DNA): TGTGCCAGCAGTGAAGGACAGGAGGAATCCGGGGAGCTGTTTTTT. Translating gives CASSEGQEESGELFF. The chain joins TRBV2 to TRBJ2-2, with D perhaps matching TRBD1 (6 bases). The ends were cut back, 1 base at V and 6 bases at J, with 12 bases in the middle. The CDR3 is made up of 15 amino acids. Germline values: CDR1 SNHLY, CDR2 FYNNEI.

The chain has TRBV6-5 and TRBJ2-1; D not resolved. Trimming took 6 bases from V and 12 from J, leaving 15 bases between them. Germline CDR1 and CDR2: MNHEY and SVGAGI. The CDR3 extends over 12 amino acids. As DNA, the CDR3 is TGTGCCAGCAGGCCCGGTGGGTATTCGCAGTTCTTC. Residues: CASRPGGYSQFF.

This sequence joins TRBV19 and TRBJ1-1, with a weak D call TRBD1 (6 bases). The germline V and J ends were trimmed by 4 bases and 7 bases, with 19 bases remaining between them. Germline CDR1 is LNHDA and CDR2 is SQIVND (reference sequence). The CDR3 totals 15 residues. CDR3 protein: CASSSNEGVLNEAFF. The DNA of the CDR3 is TGTGCCAGTAGTAGTAACGAGGGGGTCCTAAATGAAGCTTTCTTT.

This chain joins TRBV2 and TRBJ1-3, with D possibly TRBD1 on 6 matching bases. V lost 8 bases and J lost 4, with 21 bases in between. The CDR3 runs to 16 residues. Germline assignment: CDR1 SNHLY and CDR2 FYNNEI. The CDR3 coding sequence is TGTGCCAGCGGCGAAATGACAGGTCGGGCAGGAAACACCATATATTTT. Its translation is CASGEMTGRAGNTIYF.

The V and J genes are TRBV20-1 and TRBJ2-2; 10 bases align to TRBD2. Germline values: CDR1 DFQATT, CDR2 SNEGSKA (reference sequence). This CDR3 contains 15 residues. Trimming took 3 bases from V and 5 from J; bases not matched to a gene: 6. The CDR3 DNA sequence: TGCAGTGCTAGTCAAGCGGGGGGGCGGACCGGGGAGCTGTTTTTT. Translating gives CSASQAGGRTGELFF.

This clone showed up just a few times. V gene TRBV3-1 (or the pseudogene TRBV3-2) combines with J gene TRBJ2-7; unclear D gene. Germline lookup yields CDR1 LGHDT and CDR2 YNNKEL (reference sequence). The CDR3 length is 14 residues. V dropped 2 bases and J dropped 1 base, with 9 bases sitting between them. For the CDR3, the DNA is TGTGCCAGCAGCCAAATTGACGGGTCCTACGAGCAGTACTTC. Its protein product is CASSQIDGSYEQYF.

The V call is TRBV18, the J call TRBJ1-6; TRBD1 matches at 8 bases. V shed 5 bases and J 5 bases; nucleotides not matched to a gene: 2. There are 14 residues in the CDR3. Germline CDR1 and CDR2: KGHSH and LQKENI. CDR3 amino acids: CASSIQGDNSPLHF. The DNA for the CDR3 is TGTGCCAGCTCAATACAGGGGGATAATTCACCCCTCCACTTT.

The chain carries TRBV6-5 and TRBJ1-5; maybe TRBD1 (5 bases). Germline lookup yields CDR1 MNHEY and CDR2 SVGAGI. V gave up 6 bases and J gave up 5 bases, with 17 bases separating them. This CDR3 spans 15 amino acids. The chain's CDR3 is CASSAGGGFDQPQHF. In DNA form, the CDR3 reads TGTGCCAGCAGCGCCGGGGGGGGTTTTGATCAGCCCCAGCATTTT.

The V and J genes are TRBV27 and TRBJ1-2, with D tentatively TRBD1 (5 bases). Germline CDR1 is MNHEY and CDR2 is SMNVEV (reference sequence). Trimming cost V 3 bases and J 8 bases, with 13 bases left between them. The CDR3 length is 13 residues. The CDR3 loop is CASSLAPRGGYTF. CDR3 DNA: TGTGCCAGCAGTTTGGCCCCACGGGGGGGCTACACCTTC.

The chain couples TRBV7-8 to TRBJ2-7, with TRBD2 matching over 7 bases. This CDR3 contains 15 residues. The germline V gene has CDR1 SGHVS and CDR2 FQNEAQ. Trimming removed 1 base from V and 4 bases from J; junction bases left unmatched: 7. CDR3 DNA: TGTGCCAGCAGCTTAGAGTATGCGGGAGTGTACGAGCAGTACTTC. Residues: CASSLEYAGVYEQYF. The full variable domain, its missing parts supplied by reference TRBV7-8 and TRBJ2-7, is GAGVSQSPRYKVAKRGQDVALRCDPISGHVSLFWYQQALGQGPEFLTYFQNEAQLDKSGLPSDRFFAERPEGSVSTLKIQRTQQEDSAVYLCASSLEYAGVYEQYFGPGTRLTVT.

The rearrangement joins TRBV24-1 to TRBJ1-1; D is undetermined. CDR3 length equals 13 residues. CDR1 is KGHDR, CDR2 SFDVKD, per germline. V dropped 7 bases and J dropped 0 bases, with 8 bases sitting between them. The DNA for the CDR3 is TGTGCCACCAGGGCCGGGCTGAACACTGAAGCTTTCTTT. It translates to CATRAGLNTEAFF.

V and J are TRBV9 and TRBJ1-1; 8 bases map to TRBD1. The CDR3 contains 15 residues. J lost 2 bases, V lost 0 bases, and 3 bases had no gene match. Germline V gene lookup returns CDR1 SGDLS and CDR2 YYNGEE. CDR3 region: CASSVGGQDNTEAFF. The CDR3 nucleotides are TGTGCCAGCAGCGTAGGGGGACAGGATAACACTGAAGCTTTCTTT.

The chain combines TRBV19 with TRBJ2-7; no reliable D call. The germline V gene has CDR1 LNHDA and CDR2 SQIVND (reference sequence). Between the trimmed V and J ends, which lost 6 bases and 5 bases, there was a span of 20 bases. This CDR3 contains 15 residues. CDR3 sequence reads: CASSTSHNSVHEQYF. Here the CDR3 DNA reads TGTGCCAGTAGCACATCCCACAACTCCGTCCACGAGCAGTACTTC.

The chain recombines TRBV11-3 with TRBJ2-5; D assignment may be TRBD1 or TRBD2 (6 bases each). Germline assignment: CDR1 SGHNT and CDR2 YENEEA. The CDR3 runs to 15 residues. The ends were cut back, 2 bases at V and 3 bases at J, with 13 bases in the middle. In DNA, the CDR3 is TGTGCCAGCAGCTTAAGAGAGGGGGGAGAAGAGACCCAGTACTTC. As protein: CASSLREGGEETQYF.

This clone was observed a handful of times. The J gene is TRBJ2-7, the V gene TRBV5-4; maybe TRBD2 (6 bases). The germline V and J ends were trimmed by 0 bases and 0 bases, with 7 bases remaining between them. The CDR3 extends over 14 amino acids. Germline V gene lookup returns CDR1 SGHNT and CDR2 YYREEE (reference sequence). The CDR3 here is CASSLAGVSYEQYF. The DNA of the CDR3 is TGTGCCAGCAGCTTGGCGGGGGTCTCCTACGAGCAGTACTTC.

The genes are TRBV5-4 and TRBJ1-2; no clear D. Trimming left V 6 bases short and J 0 bases short, with 9 bases between. This CDR3 contains 13 residues. Germline V gene sequence: CDR1 SGHNT, CDR2 YYREEE (reference sequence). The CDR3 nucleotides read TGTGCCAGCACTCGGCAGGCTAACTATGGCTACACCTTC. Its translation: CASTRQANYGYTF.

This chain joins TRBV13 and TRBJ1-3; D remains unclear. V was clipped by 5 bases and J by 0 bases, with 8 bases between them. From germline, CDR1 is PRHDT and CDR2 FYEKMQ (reference sequence). The CDR3 is 14 residues long. CDR3 nucleotide sequence: TGTGCCAGCAGCCGTGGTAACTCTGGAAACACCATATATTTT. Its translation: CASSRGNSGNTIYF.

This sequence joins TRBV30 and TRBJ2-7, with D perhaps given as TRBD1 or TRBD2 (6 bases each). With 1 base removed from V and 1 base from J, the gap between germline ends came to 8 bases. This CDR3 has 13 amino acids. CDR1 GTSNPN and CDR2 SVGIG come from the germline V gene (reference sequence). In DNA form, the CDR3 reads TGTGCCTGGAGTGAGGGGGGATCCTACGAGCAGTACTTC. Translated: CAWSEGGSYEQYF.

In this sample, this clone turned up once. The chain has TRBV15 and TRBJ1-1, with D unresolved. The V and J ends lost 1 base and 1 base respectively, with 7 bases between them. Germline CDR1 and CDR2: LNHNV and YYDKDF (reference sequence). The CDR3 is 14 residues long. The CDR3 sequence: CATSRVPGNTEAFF. Here the CDR3 DNA reads TGTGCCACCAGCAGAGTCCCGGGGAACACTGAAGCTTTCTTT. Drawing the rest from reference TRBV15 and TRBJ1-1, the complete variable domain is DAMVIQNPRYQVTQFGKPVTLSCSQTLNHNVMYWYQQKSSQAPKLLFHYYDKDFNNEADTPDNFQSRRPNTSFCFLDIRSPGLGDTAMYLCATSRVPGNTEAFFGQGTRLTVV.

The rearrangement links TRBV9 to TRBJ2-3; 11 positions agree with TRBD2. Trimming took 3 bases from V and 4 from J; bases not matched to a gene: 4. CDR3 length equals 15 residues. Germline assignment: CDR1 SGDLS and CDR2 YYNGEE. Here the CDR3 DNA reads TGTGCCAGCAGCGACCTAGCGGGAGGCCCAGATACGCAGTATTTT. It encodes CASSDLAGGPDTQYF.

V and J are TRBV3-1 (or the pseudogene TRBV3-2) and TRBJ1-5; D might be TRBD1 (6 bases). V was cut by 4 bases and J by 1 base, with 14 bases left in between. CDR1 and CDR2 (germline): LGHDT, YNNKEL (reference sequence). This CDR3 comprises 16 residues. CDR3 residues: CASSLGSTGSNQPQHF. The CDR3 DNA sequence: TGTGCCAGCAGCCTGGGAAGCACAGGGAGCAATCAGCCCCAGCATTTT.

V is TRBV14 and J is TRBJ2-2; no firm D call. Germline CDR1 reads SGHDN; CDR2 reads FVKESK. CDR3 length equals 15 residues. The V and J ends lost 5 bases and 2 bases respectively, with 12 bases between them. This CDR3 is CASSLRHLNTGELFF. In nucleotides, the CDR3 is TGTGCCAGCAGCTTACGACACTTAAACACCGGGGAGCTGTTTTTT. Together with reference TRBV14 and TRBJ2-2, the CDR3 gives the full variable domain: EAGVTQFPSHSVIEKGQTVTLRCDPISGHDNLYWYRRVMGKEIKFLLHFVKESKQDESGMPNNRFLAERTGGTYSTLKVQPAELEDSGVYFCASSLRHLNTGELFFGEGSRLTVL.

CDR3 protein: CASSIGLSSYEQYF. As DNA, the CDR3 is TGTGCCAGTAGTATAGGCCTTAGCTCCTACGAGCAGTACTTC. This rearrangement joins TRBV19 to TRBJ2-7; D is unclear. This CDR3 has 14 residues. V lost 1 base and J 0 bases, leaving 7 bases between the germline ends. Germline V gene data show CDR1 as LNHDA and CDR2 as SQIVND (reference sequence). Full variable domain (outside the CDR3, taken from reference TRBV19 and TRBJ2-7): DGGITQSPKYLFRKEGQNVTLSCEQNLNHDAMYWYRQDPGQGLRLIYYSQIVNDFQKGDIAEGYSVSREKKESFPLTVTSAQKNPTAFYLCASSIGLSSYEQYFGPGTRLTVT.

The rearrangement uses TRBV7-8 and TRBJ2-7; D remains ambiguous. Trimming stripped 5 bases from V and 7 bases from J, with 12 bases between. Per germline, CDR1 SGHVS and CDR2 FQNEAQ. The CDR3 loop spans 12 amino acids. The CDR3 is CASSRLLGEQYF. DNA for the CDR3: TGTGCCAGCAGCCGACTTTTGGGGGAGCAGTACTTC.

This chain joins TRBV7-9 and TRBJ1-2; no firm D call. Trimming shortened V by 0 bases and J by 4 bases, and 6 bases separated the two germline ends. Per germline, CDR1 SEHNR and CDR2 FQNEAQ (reference sequence). The CDR3 spans 13 residues. The CDR3 DNA reads TGTGCCAGCAGCTTAGCGCTTAGCTATGGCTACACCTTC. Translation gives CASSLALSYGYTF.